This TCR beta chain was sequenced in a study of OX40 agonist ivuxolimab in advanced cancers. Study context: An anti-OX40 (CD134) antibody with agonistic activity, ivuxolimab, was administered to patients. Checkpoint inhibitors had been given previously to 40% of patients.

Blood was sampled at baseline, cycle 4 day 1, and cycle 7 day 1. The CDR3 totals 14 residues. Assay: immunoSEQ multiplex PCR; the TCRdb copy retains only in-frame clones and omits some. The table lists around 95,000 clones, just under 95% of them singletons, with 0.2% to 0.3% in the top ten. This sequence was found in an adult with an advanced solid tumor such as melanoma, head and neck, liver or kidney cancer. The sequenced sample was CD4+ or CD8+ T cells sorted from blood, obtained in a trial of the OX40 agonist ivuxolimab. V gene TRBV21-1 combines with J gene TRBJ1-5. TRBV21-1 constitutes a pseudogene. CDR3 in amino acids: CATNERRINQPQHF. CDR3 DNA: TGTGCCACAAACGAAAGGAGGATTAATCAGCCCCAGCATTTT.